This TCR beta chain was documented in a study of T-cell reconstitution after alpha-beta-depleted transplantation in children (dated by TCRdb to the mid-2010s). Looking at the study overall: Using TCR repertoire profiling, the study followed T-cell immune reconstitution in a quantitative way in children after TCRalphabeta/CD19-depleted allogeneic hematopoietic cell transplantation.

Points on this clonotype: Its antigen remains undetermined. No much larger clonotype is one base removed from it; base qualities were not supplied.

The junction shows trimming of 7 bases on V and 6 bases on J, and the gene matches do not reach 14 bases of it. CDR1 is given as SGHRS and CDR2 as YFSETQ, both from the germline V gene. The CDR3 spans 16 residues, from the cysteine through the phenylalanine. CDR3 DNA only is kept here, 48 bases in frame from base 1. Library construction relied on PCR. The run used an Illumina HiSeq 2500. TCR library preparation used molecular barcoding, with unique molecular identifiers applied to normalize quantification of the TCRbeta repertoire. Clones were called with MiXCR by TCRdb after fastp trimmed the public reads at Q25, and only in-frame beta chains were retained. When rows share a CDR3 protein, they turn into one entry using the most common DNA and genes. Counted in this sample were 200,000 to 300,000 distinct CDR3 sequences; about 11% of them appeared once. The ten largest account for about 2.4% of the sample.

The chain is made from TRBV5-1 and TRBJ2-3, with 10 junctional bases fitting TRBD1. This sequence originates from a human donor who donated a stem cell graft to a child with acute lymphoblastic leukemia. The sample was PBMCs from the stem cell graft donor, taken from the stem cell graft. Here is the DNA: TGCGCCAGCGGCCTGGCCGGGACAGGGGAAATCGATACGCAGTATTTT. The translation is CASGLAGTGEIDTQYF.